This T cell receptor (beta chain) was obtained from a study of CD8 T cells in Susac syndrome. RNA totalling 0.5 to 1 ug underwent reverse transcription with random hexamers. TCRdb recomputed calls from the immunoSEQ multiplex PCR reads with MiXCR, one row per CDR3 protein. The sample records 250,000 to 300,000 distinct CDR3 sequences, 75% to 90% being singletons. With 5 bases removed from V and 2 bases from J, the gap between germline ends came to 8 bases. CDR1 is MDHEN and CDR2 is SYDVKM in the germline V gene. This CDR3 is built from 13 residues. Source material: CD8+ T cells from PBMCs. The chain combines TRBV28 with TRBJ2-3; D call uncertain. The sequence derives from a human donor with multiple sclerosis. CDR3 sequence: CASSTTVTDTQYF. In DNA, the CDR3 is TGTGCCAGCAGTACGACTGTCACAGATACGCAGTATTTT. The full variable domain, with the rest looked up from reference TRBV28 and TRBJ2-3, is DVKVTQSSRYLVKRTGEKVFLECVQDMDHENMFWYRQDPGLGLRLIYFSYDVKMKEKGDIPEGYSVSREKKERFSLILESASTNQTSMYLCASSTTVTDTQYFGPGTRLTVL.